The rows below give T cell receptor beta chains drawn from one sample of a study of shared clonotypes between healthy human individuals. Clones were read by immunoSEQ multiplex PCR, and TCRdb kept only the in-frame ones, dropping some. The profile shows some 2.1 million clones, roughly 95% of them singletons. Sequencing input: naive CD8+ T cells sorted from blood. Receptors were obtained from a young man in good health. The conserved cysteine and the conserved F or W are not part of the CDR3 here. Size tells how often a clone was seen (once, few, many) or the class of an expanded clone, and some rows leave it out.

>TRBV27|once
ASSSRDPLQPQH
>TRBV29-1|.
SVAYGTGYEQY
>TRBV7-8|.
ASSLDTNYGYT
>TRBV9|.
ASSPGISYEQY
>TRBV7-9|.
ASSPRGGQGPGELF
>TRBV10-3|.
AISDSGSWYEQY
>TRBV6-1|once
ASSETGSYEQY
>TRBV6-5|.
ASSYVGAGYEQY
>TRBV19|.
AIEKGTAKT
>TRBV25-1|.
ASSDGGATDTQY
>TRBV19|.
ASSQRDKAYEQY
>TRBV30|.
AWSVLFNEQY
>TRBV7-6|.
ASSLDRTDTQY
>TRBV7-8|.
ASSLVGQGKETQY
>TRBV6-5|.
ASSFGLAGAGEQF
>TRBV4-1|.
ASSQEGQGRIADTQY
>TRBV19|.
ASRGGLNQPQH
>TRBV27|.
ASKGVGDTEAF
>TRBV13|.
ASSLEGGADLNYGYT
>TRBV2|once
ASSEGGNQPQH
>TRBV30|.
AWSVKATGELF